The rows below give T cell receptor beta chains drawn from one sample of a study of blood T cells in healthy people across ages. TCRdb passed the 5' RACE reads through MiXCR, listing each CDR3 protein once. Among more than 1,400,000 distinct CDR3 sequences listed, 42% were seen once. The sequenced sample consisted of blood. Receptors originate from a woman aged 18-29 years in good health. Both conserved end residues are part of each CDR3. D genes are given only for firm matches. Some rows have no size entry. The others give once, few or many, or a class for an expanded clone.

j_call v_call clone_size d_call cdr3_aa cdr3_nt
TRBJ1-1 TRBV5-1 . . CASSRKQDIRNTEAFF TGCGCCAGCAGCCGAAAGCAGGATATCCGGAACACTGAAGCTTTCTTT
TRBJ1-2 TRBV5-1 . . CASSLLREEGYGYTF TGCGCCAGCAGCTTGCTCAGGGAAGAGGGCTATGGCTACACCTTC
TRBJ2-1 TRBV12-3/TRBV12-4 . TRBD2 CASSALVAGGDNEQFF TGTGCCAGCAGTGCCCTGGTGGCGGGGGGAGACAATGAGCAGTTCTTC
TRBJ2-5 TRBV5-1 . TRBD1 CASCTGTVQETQYF TGCGCCAGCTGCACAGGGACAGTACAAGAGACCCAGTACTTC
TRBJ1-5 TRBV12-3/TRBV12-4 . TRBD1 CASSPGQAKQQWPQHF TGTGCCAGCAGCCCGGGACAGGCCAAACAACAGTGGCCCCAGCATTTT
TRBJ2-5 TRBV15 few TRBD2 CATSRLAGETQYF TGTGCCACCAGCAGACTAGCGGGAGAGACCCAGTACTTC
TRBJ1-4 TRBV20-1 . . CSARDHRGGEKLFF TGCAGTGCTAGAGATCATCGGGGCGGGGAAAAACTGTTTTTT
TRBJ1-2 TRBV9 few . CASSGGANYGYTF TGTGCCAGCAGCGGCGGGGCTAACTATGGCTACACCTTC
TRBJ2-3 TRBV7-9 . . CASSARAGGDTQYF TGTGCCAGCAGCGCCCGGGCAGGTGGAGATACGCAGTATTTT
TRBJ2-5 TRBV4-1 few TRBD1 CASSQDLQGALVGQYF TGCGCCAGCAGCCAAGATCTGCAGGGGGCCCTAGTGGGCCAGTACTTC
TRBJ1-1 TRBV7-3 . . CASSLTWGQEHEWVEAFF TGTGCCAGCAGCCTAACTTGGGGGCAGGAGCATGAGTGGGTGGAAGCTTTCTTT
TRBJ2-5 TRBV28 . TRBD2 CASRKLSTSGGEETQYF TGTGCCAGCAGGAAGCTTTCGACTAGCGGAGGGGAAGAGACCCAGTACTTC
TRBJ1-4 TRBV5-6 . TRBD1 CASSSMAGGVAGELFF TGTGCCAGCAGCTCCATGGCAGGGGGCGTCGCTGGGGAACTGTTTTTT
TRBJ2-3 TRBV5-1 many . CASSLRTPDTQYF TGCGCCAGCAGCTTAAGGACCCCGGATACGCAGTATTTT
TRBJ2-3 TRBV6-2/TRBV6-3 . TRBD1 CASNYRGATDTQYF TGTGCCAGCAACTACAGGGGGGCCACAGATACGCAGTATTTT
TRBJ2-7 TRBV30 . . CAWNGPPSYEQYF TGTGCCTGGAACGGTCCACCGTCCTACGAGCAGTACTTC
TRBJ2-7 TRBV7-2 . . CASSLGSGLPYEQYF TGTGCCAGCAGCTTAGGGTCGGGGTTGCCCTACGAGCAGTACTTC
TRBJ2-1 TRBV15 few TRBD2 CATSRGAGTSAHNEQFF TGTGCCACCAGCAGAGGAGCCGGGACTAGCGCACACAATGAGCAGTTCTTC
TRBJ2-7 TRBV25-1 . TRBD2 CASSEYRAGEGGYEQYF TGTGCCAGCAGTGAATACCGAGCGGGAGAGGGGGGCTACGAGCAGTACTTC
TRBJ1-2 TRBV29-1 . TRBD1 CSVPRTGDYGYTF TGCAGCGTCCCCAGGACAGGGGACTATGGCTACACCTTC
TRBJ1-1 TRBV12-3/TRBV12-4 few . CASSLVVRQNTEAFF TGTGCCAGCAGTTTAGTGGTGCGTCAGAACACTGAAGCTTTCTTT
TRBJ2-1 TRBV28 few . CASSSWGPGENEQFF TGTGCCAGCAGTTCATGGGGGCCGGGGGAAAATGAGCAGTTCTTC
TRBJ2-7 TRBV12-3/TRBV12-4 . . CASSLGWPDGSYEQYF TGTGCCAGCAGTTTAGGTTGGCCGGATGGGTCCTACGAGCAGTACTTC
TRBJ2-1 TRBV7-6 few TRBD2 CASSPLGLAETYNEQFF TGTGCCAGCAGCCCCCTGGGACTAGCGGAGACCTACAATGAGCAGTTCTTC
TRBJ1-5 TRBV7-8 . . CASSLAKGGNQPQHF TGTGCCAGCAGCTTAGCGAAAGGGGGTAATCAGCCCCAGCATTTT
TRBJ1-6 TRBV10-3 few . CAISETGSSPLHF TGTGCCATCAGTGAAACGGGGAGTTCACCCCTCCACTTT
TRBJ1-1 TRBV2 . . CASKQGGGDTEAFF TGTGCCAGCAAGCAAGGGGGAGGAGACACTGAAGCTTTCTTT
TRBJ2-7 TRBV20-1 . TRBD2 CSARGLAGKYNEQYF TGCAGTGCTAGAGGACTAGCGGGAAAATACAATGAGCAGTACTTC
TRBJ2-1 TRBV27 . . CASTDGSSYNEQFF TGTGCCAGCACCGACGGAAGCTCCTACAATGAGCAGTTCTTC
TRBJ1-5 TRBV6-6 . . CASSRVARSISNQPQHF TGTGCCAGCAGTCGGGTGGCCAGGTCAATCAGCAATCAGCCCCAGCATTTT
TRBJ2-7 TRBV3-1 few . CASSQDWASVYEQYF TGTGCCAGCAGCCAAGATTGGGCTTCTGTCTACGAGCAGTACTTC
TRBJ2-3 TRBV28 . . CATRGDHTQYF TGTGCCACCAGGGGGGACCATACGCAGTATTTT
TRBJ2-3 TRBV27 once . CASSLGTDKRTDTQYF TGTGCCAGCAGTTTAGGGACCGACAAACGCACAGATACGCAGTATTTT
TRBJ1-2 TRBV7-9 few TRBD1 CASSLEAGTGGLNGYTF TGTGCCAGCAGCTTAGAAGCGGGGACAGGGGGCTTGAATGGCTACACCTTC
TRBJ1-1 TRBV4-1 . . CASSQHRFGTEAFF TGCGCCAGCAGCCAGCACAGGTTTGGCACTGAAGCTTTCTTT
TRBJ1-2 TRBV28 . . CASSFFSGDTLRRGYTF TGTGCCAGCAGTTTTTTTTCGGGGGACACCTTAAGGCGGGGCTACACCTTC
TRBJ1-1 TRBV4-1 few . CASSHAPETQNTEAFF TGCGCCAGCAGCCACGCCCCCGAGACACAGAACACTGAAGCTTTCTTT
TRBJ2-5 TRBV10-3 . TRBD2 CAITASGGRGETQYF TGTGCCATCACGGCTAGCGGGGGTCGCGGGGAGACCCAGTACTTC
TRBJ2-3 TRBV30 . . CAWNGGPTDTQYF TGTGCCTGGAACGGCGGACCCACAGATACGCAGTATTTT
TRBJ2-7 TRBV10-3 . . CAISESGGTAPYNEQYF TGTGCCATCAGTGAGTCAGGAGGGACAGCTCCCTACAATGAGCAGTACTTC
TRBJ2-4 TRBV13 . TRBD2 CASSGTSGRGQYF TGTGCCAGCAGCGGGACTAGCGGGAGAGGGCAGTACTTC
TRBJ1-2 TRBV20-1 . TRBD1 CSAGTGGFYTF TGCAGTGCTGGGACAGGGGGCTTCTACACCTTC
TRBJ2-3 TRBV7-9 . . CASSRRSGSTDTQYF TGTGCCAGCAGCCGCAGGAGCGGGAGCACAGATACGCAGTATTTT
TRBJ2-7 TRBV12-3/TRBV12-4 few . CASSFQTGNSYEQYF TGTGCCAGCAGTTTCCAGACAGGTAACTCCTACGAGCAGTACTTC
TRBJ2-3 TRBV7-2 . TRBD2 CASSPRRLAGSSTDTQYF TGTGCCAGCAGCCCGCGAAGACTAGCGGGATCTAGCACAGATACGCAGTATTTT
TRBJ2-3 TRBV5-1 . TRBD1 CASSRPGQGLDTQYF TGCGCCAGCAGCCGACCGGGACAGGGTTTAGATACGCAGTATTTT